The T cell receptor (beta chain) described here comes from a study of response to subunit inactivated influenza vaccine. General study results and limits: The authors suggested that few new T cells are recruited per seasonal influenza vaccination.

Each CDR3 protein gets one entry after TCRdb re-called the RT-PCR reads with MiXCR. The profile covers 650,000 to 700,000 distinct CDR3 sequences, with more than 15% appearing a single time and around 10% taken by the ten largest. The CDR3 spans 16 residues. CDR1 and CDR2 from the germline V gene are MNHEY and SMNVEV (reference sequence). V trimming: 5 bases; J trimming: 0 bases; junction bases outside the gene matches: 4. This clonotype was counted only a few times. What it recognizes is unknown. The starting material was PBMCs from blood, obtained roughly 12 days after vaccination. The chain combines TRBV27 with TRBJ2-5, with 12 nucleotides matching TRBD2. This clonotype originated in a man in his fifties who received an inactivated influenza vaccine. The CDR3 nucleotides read TGTGCCAGCAGTCCGACTAGCGGGGGAAACCAAGAGACCCAGTACTTC. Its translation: CASSPTSGGNQETQYF.